This TCR beta chain was sequenced in a study of blood T cell repertoires in COVID-19. Original methodology: Amplification from reference gene primers served as the basis for estimated nucleated cell counts. Libraries were prepared by immunoSEQ multiplex PCR; TCRdb keeps only in-frame clonotypes and omits some of them. Clone size and the V and J calls come from that table; the DNA yielded D and trimming. The sample includes fewer than 85,000 clones, over 65% of them seen just once. CDR3 length: 15 residues. Germline values: CDR1 SGDLS, CDR2 YYNGEE. V trimming: 0 bases; J trimming: 5 bases; junction bases outside the gene matches: 5.

The receptor was derived from an older woman with acute or convalescent COVID-19. The chain links TRBV9 to TRBJ2-1, with TRBD2 identical over 7 bases. The sequenced sample consisted of peripheral blood. CDR3 loop: CASSVDPLANNEQFF. The CDR3 DNA sequence: TGTGCCAGCAGCGTAGATCCACTAGCGAACAATGAGCAGTTCTTC.